Presented here are 6 T cell receptor beta chains from one specimen sequenced in a study of control samples from healthy donors and cancer patients. Clones were sequenced by immunoSEQ multiplex PCR, and TCRdb holds only the in-frame ones, with some missing. The sample lists over 75,000 clones; about 85% were seen once. Sequenced material: blood. These receptors were taken from a young man in good health.

This clone was counted once. The rearrangement joins TRBV6-5 to TRBJ1-5; D remains unclear. This CDR3 contains 13 residues. The germline V gene has CDR1 MNHEY and CDR2 SVGAGI. V lost 6 bases, J lost 7 bases, and 13 bases lay in between. The CDR3 region is CASSVSGNQPQHF. The CDR3 nucleotides read TGTGCCAGCAGCGTCTCGGGTAACCAGCCCCAGCATTTT.

On this clone itself: The germline gene is not matched at one end of the junction; a read error may be the cause. The rearrangement links TRBV9 to TRBJ1-2; D unclear. Looked up from germline, CDR1 is SGDLS and CDR2 is YYNGEE. This CDR3 has 12 amino acids. Written as DNA, the CDR3 is TGTGCCAGCAGCACTAGTGGCTATGGCCACACCTTC. Encoded protein: CASSTSGYGHTF.

The chain has TRBV5-1 and TRBJ1-2; tentative D call: TRBD1 (6 bases). V dropped 0 bases and J dropped 5 bases, with 11 bases sitting between them. The CDR3 sequence is 14 residues long. Germline CDR1 reads SGHRS; CDR2 reads YFSETQ. The DNA of the CDR3 is TGCGCCAGCAGCTTGGGGGGGCCCAATTATGGCTACACCTTC. This gives the protein CASSLGGPNYGYTF.

The chain couples TRBV5-1 to TRBJ2-1, with 13 positions matching TRBD2. CDR1 SGHRS and CDR2 YFSETQ come from the germline V gene. Unmatched junction bases numbered 1, after V lost 2 bases and J lost 5 bases. The CDR3 consists of 15 residues. CDR3 nucleotide sequence: TGCGCCAGCAGCTTACTAGCGGGGGGGAACAATGAGCAGTTCTTC. Protein product: CASSLLAGGNNEQFF.

This chain uses TRBV28 with TRBJ1-1; D uncertain. Trimming cost V 4 bases and J 0 bases, with 9 bases left between them. Per the germline V gene, CDR1 is MDHEN and CDR2 is SYDVKM. The CDR3 has 14 residues. This CDR3 is CASSSDAMNTEAFF. CDR3 sequence (DNA): TGTGCCAGCAGTTCGGACGCCATGAACACTGAAGCTTTCTTT. The whole variable domain, filled in from reference TRBV28 and TRBJ1-1, reads DVKVTQSSRYLVKRTGEKVFLECVQDMDHENMFWYRQDPGLGLRLIYFSYDVKMKEKGDIPEGYSVSREKKERFSLILESASTNQTSMYLCASSSDAMNTEAFFGQGTRLTVV.

The CDR3: CASSLGRTGANVLTF. CDR3 DNA sequence: TGTGCCAGCAGCTTGGGGAGGACTGGGGCCAACGTCCTGACTTTC. This chain uses TRBV5-4 with TRBJ2-6, with D maybe TRBD2 (5 bases). Germline V gene data show CDR1 as SGHNT and CDR2 as YYREEE (reference sequence). The ends were cut back, 0 bases at V and 2 bases at J, with 6 bases in the middle. This CDR3 is 15 amino acids long.